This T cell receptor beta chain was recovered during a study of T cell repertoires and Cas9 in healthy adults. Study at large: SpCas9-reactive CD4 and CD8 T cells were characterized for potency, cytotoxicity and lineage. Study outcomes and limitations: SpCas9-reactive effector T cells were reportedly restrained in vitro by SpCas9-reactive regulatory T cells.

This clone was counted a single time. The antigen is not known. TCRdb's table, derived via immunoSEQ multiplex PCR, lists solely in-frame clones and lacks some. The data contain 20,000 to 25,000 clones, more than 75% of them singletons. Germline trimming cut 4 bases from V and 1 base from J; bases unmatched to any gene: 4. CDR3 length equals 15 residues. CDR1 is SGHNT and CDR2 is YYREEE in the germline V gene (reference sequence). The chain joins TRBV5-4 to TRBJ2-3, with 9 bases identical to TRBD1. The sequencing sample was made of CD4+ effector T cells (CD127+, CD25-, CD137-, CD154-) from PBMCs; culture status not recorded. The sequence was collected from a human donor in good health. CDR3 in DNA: TGTGCCAGCAGCCAGGGACAGGGTGGCACAGATACGCAGTATTTT. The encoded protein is CASSQGQGGTDTQYF.